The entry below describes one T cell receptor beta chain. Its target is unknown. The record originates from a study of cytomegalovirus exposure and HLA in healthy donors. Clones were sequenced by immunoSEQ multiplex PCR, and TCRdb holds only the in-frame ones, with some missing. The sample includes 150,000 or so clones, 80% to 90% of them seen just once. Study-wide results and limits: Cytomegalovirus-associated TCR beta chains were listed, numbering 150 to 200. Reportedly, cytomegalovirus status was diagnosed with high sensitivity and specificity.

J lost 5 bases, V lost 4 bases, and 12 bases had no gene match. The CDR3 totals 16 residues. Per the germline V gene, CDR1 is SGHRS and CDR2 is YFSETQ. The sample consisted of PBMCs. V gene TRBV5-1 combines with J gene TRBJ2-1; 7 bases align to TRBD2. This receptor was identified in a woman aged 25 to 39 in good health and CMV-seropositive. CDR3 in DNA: TGCGCCAGCAGCCCCACAGCGGGATTATTGGACAATGAGCAGTTCTTC. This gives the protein CASSPTAGLLDNEQFF. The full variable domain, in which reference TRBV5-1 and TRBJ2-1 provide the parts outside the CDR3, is KAGVTQTPRYLIKTRGQQVTLSCSPISGHRSVSWYQQTPGQGLQFLFEYFSETQRNKGNFPGRFSGRQFSNSRSEMNVSTLELGDSALYLCASSPTAGLLDNEQFFGPGTRLTVL.